This entry lists 2 T cell receptor beta chains sequenced from one sample in a study of post-analysis software for immune sequencing data (dated by TCRdb to between 2014 and 2017). Paper-wide results and their limitations: Four to six TRBV segments, including TRBV5-6, TRBV5-1 and TRBV20-1, were significantly more frequent in patients than controls.

What these receptors recognize is not known. Receptor amplification or capture employed PCR. TCRdb names Illumina HiSeq 2500 as the instrument used. To reduce PCR and sequencing biases, unique molecular identifiers were incorporated into the TCR beta cDNA libraries. TCRdb trimmed the raw reads at Q25, called clones with MiXCR and kept productive beta chains. CDR3 protein duplicates are merged, each entry listing the most common genes and DNA. The sample table contains about 820,000 distinct CDR3 sequences; only one count was recorded for roughly 50% of them. The ten top clones hold approximately 4.3% of the sample. The source material was blood. These receptors originate from a girl between 5 and 17 years old with multiple sclerosis.

This clonotype came up a few times. The chain uses TRBV12-3 or TRBV12-4 and TRBJ1-1; D remains ambiguous. The CDR3 has 12 residues. The V end was cut by 7 bases, the J end by 4 bases, with 10 bases between. The CDR3 DNA follows: TGTGCCAGCACTTTCCCGGGCACTGAAGCTTTCTTT. This gives the protein CASTFPGTEAFF.

The chain joins TRBV28 to TRBJ2-7; 8 bases are shared with TRBD1. The V gene end was trimmed by 2 bases and the J gene end by 3 bases; junction bases not matched to a gene: 24. The CDR3 spans 21 residues. Germline V gene data show CDR1 as MDHEN and CDR2 as SYDVKM. The CDR3 region is CASSLPHIRTGMDFRYYEQYF. CDR3 nucleotide sequence: TGTGCCAGCAGTTTACCCCACATCCGGACAGGGATGGACTTCAGGTACTACGAGCAGTACTTC.